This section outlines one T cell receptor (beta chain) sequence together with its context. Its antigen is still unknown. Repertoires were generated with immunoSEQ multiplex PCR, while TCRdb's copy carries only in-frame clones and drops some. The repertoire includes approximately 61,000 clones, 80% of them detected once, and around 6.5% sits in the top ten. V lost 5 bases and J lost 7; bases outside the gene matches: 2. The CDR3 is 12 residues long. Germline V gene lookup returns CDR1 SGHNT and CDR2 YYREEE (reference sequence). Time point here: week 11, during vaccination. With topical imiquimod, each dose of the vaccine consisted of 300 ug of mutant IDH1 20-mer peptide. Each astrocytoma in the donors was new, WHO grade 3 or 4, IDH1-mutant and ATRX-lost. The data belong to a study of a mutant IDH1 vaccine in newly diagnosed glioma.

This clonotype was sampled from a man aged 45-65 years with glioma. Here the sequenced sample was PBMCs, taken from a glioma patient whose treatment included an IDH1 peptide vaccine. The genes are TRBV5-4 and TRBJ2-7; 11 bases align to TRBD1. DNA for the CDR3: TGTGCCAGCAGTCGGGACAGGGGGGAGCAGTACTTC. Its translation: CASSRDRGEQYF.